This paragraph reports one TCR beta chain. TCRdb's copy holds only in-frame clones and misses some; the assay was immunoSEQ multiplex PCR. The sample holds roughly 31,000 clones, around nine tenths seen once. This entry comes from a study of T cell changes during pregnancy in multiple sclerosis. The CDR3 has 14 amino acids. CDR1 is MNHEY, CDR2 SMNVEV, per germline (reference sequence). The trim removed 8 bases at V and 5 bases at J, leaving 10 bases unmatched. This specimen was CD4+ T cells from peripheral blood mononuclear cells, taken in the first trimester of pregnancy. This sequence originates from a female donor with multiple sclerosis, enrolled in a pregnancy study. The chain is built from TRBV27 and TRBJ2-5; 8 bases align to TRBD1. The CDR3 spells CASGQGRGMETQYF. The CDR3 region has the DNA TGTGCCAGCGGACAGGGCCGGGGAATGGAGACCCAGTACTTC.